This T cell receptor (beta chain) was sequenced during a study of OX40 agonist ivuxolimab in advanced cancers. TCRdb keeps only in-frame clones here, not all; method: immunoSEQ multiplex PCR. The sample shows roughly 90,000 clones, roughly 90% of them seen only once. As to this clone: What it recognizes is unknown.

This CDR3 is built from 19 residues. Broader study findings: Antigen targets of the expanded peripheral T cells went undetermined. Among the nonresponders, some also had low normalized T-cell clonal expansion. In CD8+ T cells, expanded clones were on average more numerous than in CD4+. Both CD4+ and CD8+ T cell populations in blood had undergone clonal expansion by week 6 at 0.1 to 3.0 mg/kg.

The chain links TRBV12-2 to TRBJ2-1; the D call in the table, TRBD2, was not verified against the DNA. TRBV12-2 is recorded as a pseudogene. This receptor was identified in an adult with an advanced solid tumor such as melanoma, head and neck, liver or kidney cancer. This specimen consisted of CD4+ or CD8+ T cells sorted from blood, obtained in a trial of the OX40 agonist ivuxolimab. For the CDR3, the DNA is TGTGCAAGTCGCTTAGCGCGGACTAGCGGGATCAGGGCCTACAATGAGCAGTTCTTC. This encodes CASRLARTSGIRAYNEQFF.